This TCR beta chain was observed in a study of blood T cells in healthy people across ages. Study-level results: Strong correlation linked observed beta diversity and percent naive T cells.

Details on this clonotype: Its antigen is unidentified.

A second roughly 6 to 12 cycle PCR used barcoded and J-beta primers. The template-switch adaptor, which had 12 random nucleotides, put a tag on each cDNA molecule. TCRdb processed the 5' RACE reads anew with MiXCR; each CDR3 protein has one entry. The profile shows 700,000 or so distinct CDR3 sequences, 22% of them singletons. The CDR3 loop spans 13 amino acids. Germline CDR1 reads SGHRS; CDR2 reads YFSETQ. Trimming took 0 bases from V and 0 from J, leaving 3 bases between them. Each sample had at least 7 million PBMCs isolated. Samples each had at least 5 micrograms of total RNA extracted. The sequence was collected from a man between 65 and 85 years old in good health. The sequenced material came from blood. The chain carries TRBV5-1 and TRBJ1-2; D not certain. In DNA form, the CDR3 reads TGCGCCAGCAGCTTGGAAACTAACTATGGCTACACCTTC. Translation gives CASSLETNYGYTF.